This TCR beta chain was sequenced in a study of pediatric ulcerative colitis. Broader study findings: This repertoire reflects total lymphocytes rather than subpopulations like regulatory T cells.

Rectal tissue came from one to two pinch biopsies taken at colonoscopy. From germline, CDR1 is PRHDT and CDR2 FYEKMQ (reference sequence). The CDR3 is 14 residues long. A remark on this clone: The antigen is undetermined. Given a much more abundant clone one base away, this may be a read error. Other DNA variants within this sample encode the same CDR3.

Generated by immunoSEQ multiplex PCR, the TCRdb table keeps only in-frame clones and is missing some. The sample has 35,000 to 45,000 clones; 75% are singletons. The sequence was obtained from a boy younger than 18 with severe ulcerative colitis. This chain connects TRBV13 to TRBJ1-2, with D maybe TRBD1 (5 bases). The sequenced material came from gut tissue. DNA for the CDR3: TGTGCCAGCAGCACCAACCTTGGGGGGAATGGTTACACCTTC. This sequence encodes CASSTNLGGNGYTF.